This T cell receptor beta chain was retrieved from a study of cytomegalovirus exposure and HLA in healthy donors. About the study: A subsequent analysis stated that the roughly 130 validation repertoires were run on the same platform as the roughly 700 first-cohort repertoires. Points from the study as a whole: Most TCR sequences showed up rarely, but some public TCRs showed up in many donors.

Assay: immunoSEQ multiplex PCR; the TCRdb copy retains only in-frame clones and omits some. Among some 270,000 clones listed, 70% to 90% were seen once. As to this clone: Its target is not known.

The donors were part of the validation cohort of 120 subjects. That cohort was separate from the first cohort, which comprised fewer than 800 subjects. The CDR3 spans 16 residues. Germline CDR1 and CDR2: MNHNS and SASEGT. Trimming shortened V by 5 bases and J by 5 bases, and 21 bases separated the two germline ends. The gene calls are TRBV6-1 and TRBJ2-5; perhaps TRBD2 as D (7 bases). The origin of this receptor is a woman aged 18-29 years in good health and CMV-seronegative. Sequencing was performed on PBMCs. Here the CDR3 DNA reads TGTGCCAGCAGTCAAGAGAGGGGGGGGCCATGGGAGACCCAGTACTTC. Protein: CASSQERGGPWETQYF.